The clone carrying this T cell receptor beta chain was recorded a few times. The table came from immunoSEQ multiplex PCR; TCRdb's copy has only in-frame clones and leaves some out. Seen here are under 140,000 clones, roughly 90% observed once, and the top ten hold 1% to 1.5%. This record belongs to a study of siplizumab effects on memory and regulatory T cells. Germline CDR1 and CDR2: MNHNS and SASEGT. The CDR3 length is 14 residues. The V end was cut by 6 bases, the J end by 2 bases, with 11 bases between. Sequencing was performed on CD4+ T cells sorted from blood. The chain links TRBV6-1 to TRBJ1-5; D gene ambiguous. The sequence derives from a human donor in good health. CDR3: CASSYRSGNQPQHF. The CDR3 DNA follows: TGTGCCAGCAGCTACAGATCTGGCAATCAGCCCCAGCATTTT.